The clone carrying this T cell receptor (beta chain) was seen just once. The antigen is not known. The sample is drawn from a study of OX40 agonist ivuxolimab in advanced cancers. Study at large: Dosing consisted of intravenous ivuxolimab at 0.01 to 10 mg/kg every 2 weeks. Study-wide points: Among the lowest levels of clonal expansion were found in partial responders at 0.1-3.0 mg/kg.

CDR1 is SGHTA and CDR2 is FQGNSA in the germline V gene. This CDR3 region has 16 residues. With V trimmed by 4 bases and J by 4 bases, 10 bases remained unmatched. Profiled with immunoSEQ multiplex PCR; TCRdb holds only in-frame clones, not every one. Of about 14,000 clones listed, 82% are singletons. The chain joins TRBV7-2 to TRBJ2-1, with TRBD1 identical over 7 bases. The receptor comes from an adult with an advanced solid tumor such as melanoma, head and neck, liver or kidney cancer. The material sequenced was CD4+ or CD8+ T cells sorted from blood, taken in a trial of the OX40 agonist ivuxolimab. CDR3: CASSSYPGQLYNEQFF. CDR3 in DNA: TGTGCCAGCAGCTCATACCCGGGACAGCTATACAATGAGCAGTTCTTC.